The source of this T cell receptor beta chain is a study of T cell responses to AZD1222 COVID-19 vaccine. Germline lookup yields CDR1 MGHDK and CDR2 SYGVNS. The CDR3 is made up of 13 amino acids. Trimming cost V 3 bases and J 2 bases, with 4 bases left between them. This clone turned up a few times. Profiling relied on immunoSEQ multiplex PCR, and the TCRdb table lists in-frame clones only, not all of them. This table holds 150,000 to 200,000 clones, around 89% found once. This TCR was recovered from an adult in good health. Sequences were derived from peripheral blood, sampled on day 0 of AZD1222 vaccination. The V gene is TRBV25-1, the J gene TRBJ2-2; unclear D gene. This chain's CDR3 is CASSDQNTGELFF. Written as DNA, the CDR3 is TGTGCCAGCAGTGATCAAAACACCGGGGAGCTGTTTTTT.